The T cell receptor beta chain described here comes from a study of T cell responses to AZD1222 COVID-19 vaccine. A note on this clone: Its antigen is still unknown.

Regarding the study as a whole: Recipients of AZD1222 seropositive at baseline numbered only five or six.

The method was immunoSEQ multiplex PCR; TCRdb's version includes in-frame clones alone and lacks a portion of them. The data contain about 130,000 clones, approximately 91% of them singletons. The sequence derives from an adult who received the AZD1222 COVID-19 vaccine. The source material was peripheral blood, sampled 28 days after the second AZD1222 dose.

The CDR3 nucleotides are TGTGCCAGCAGTGAAGCGAGATACAGGACCACTGAAGCTTTCTTT. Translating gives CASSEARYRTTEAFF. This chain joins TRBV2 and TRBJ1-1; maybe TRBD1 (5 bases). Trimming shortened V by 0 bases and J by 4 bases, and 12 bases separated the two germline ends. The CDR3 sequence is 15 residues long. The germline CDR1 and CDR2 sequences are SNHLY and FYNNEI.